The 9 T cell receptor beta chains below come from one sample, sequenced in a study of early stage breast cancer tumors. The protocol was immunoSEQ multiplex PCR, while the TCRdb copy is restricted to in-frame clones and leaves out a portion. Altogether about 51,000 clones are present, roughly 78% being singletons, with the ten largest covering under 4.5%. The sequencing sample was made of blood. The receptors were gathered from a person aged 35 to 50 with breast cancer.

Here the CDR3 reads CASSPGTGGSMNTEAFF. The CDR3 coding sequence is TGTGCCAGCAGCCCCGGGACAGGGGGCTCCATGAACACTGAAGCTTTCTTT. The chain combines TRBV9 with TRBJ1-1; the match to TRBD1 covers 12 bases. The trim removed 4 bases at V and 0 bases at J, leaving 7 bases unmatched. This CDR3 contains 17 residues. Germline CDR1 and CDR2: SGDLS and YYNGEE.

This chain links TRBV19 with TRBJ2-7, with 8 bases matching TRBD2. V lost 2 bases, J lost 4 bases, and 7 bases stayed unmatched. The CDR3 runs 15 residues. The germline gives CDR1 LNHDA, CDR2 SQIVND (reference sequence). This CDR3 is CASSITREGQYEQYF. CDR3 coding DNA: TGTGCCAGTAGTATAACCCGGGAGGGCCAATACGAGCAGTACTTC.

V is TRBV2 and J is TRBJ2-1, with 10 bases lining up with TRBD2. Per the germline V gene, CDR1 is SNHLY and CDR2 is FYNNEI. V lost 7 bases, J lost 10 bases, and 13 bases stayed unmatched. CDR3 length: 15 amino acids. Here the CDR3 reads CASTPIAGGLQEQFF. The CDR3 nucleotides are TGTGCCAGCACCCCTATAGCGGGAGGACTCCAGGAGCAGTTCTTC.

The genes are TRBV27 and TRBJ1-5; 7 positions match TRBD1. Germline V gene lookup returns CDR1 MNHEY and CDR2 SMNVEV (reference sequence). V gave up 6 bases and J gave up 9 bases; unmatched junction bases: 20. CDR3 size: 17 residues. The CDR3 loop is CASSSQIRQGKVWPQHF. The CDR3 coding sequence is TGTGCCAGCAGCTCGCAGATCCGACAGGGAAAAGTTTGGCCCCAGCATTTT.

This chain connects TRBV25-1 to TRBJ2-5; a possible D gene is TRBD2 (6 bases). The V gene's germline CDR1 is MGHDK and CDR2 SYGVNS. The length of the CDR3 is 16 residues. The V gene lost 4 bases and the J gene lost 1 base, with 16 bases spanning the gap. CDR3 protein: CASSGRGSAVQETQYF. The CDR3 region has the DNA TGTGCCAGCAGTGGGAGGGGTAGCGCCGTCCAAGAGACCCAGTACTTC.

The rearrangement joins TRBV23-1 to TRBJ1-1, with D perhaps TRBD1 (6 bases). TRBV23-1 is recorded as an ORF, its role being uncertain. The V and J ends lost 4 bases and 5 bases respectively, with 17 bases between them. There are 15 residues in the CDR3. The CDR3 loop is CASSPLGGALTEAFF. The CDR3 bases are TGCGCCAGCAGTCCCCTCGGGGGGGCGTTAACTGAAGCTTTCTTT.

The chain has TRBV7-9 and TRBJ2-7; D gene uncertain. The CDR3 sequence is 12 residues long. CDR1 is SEHNR, CDR2 FQNEAQ, per germline (reference sequence). V was clipped by 5 bases and J by 7 bases, with 12 bases between them. The CDR3 loop reads CASSGPPGEQYF. The CDR3 DNA reads TGTGCCAGCAGCGGGCCGCCTGGGGAGCAGTACTTC.

This clone was detected a few times. The V and J genes are TRBV4-1 and TRBJ2-1; the D is unclear. CDR1 is MGHRA, CDR2 YSYEKL, per germline. The CDR3 is 10 residues long. Trimming took off 9 bases at V and 8 bases at J, with 8 bases between the two ends. CDR3 sequence (DNA): TGCGCCAGGGGCTTGGATGAGCAGTTCTTC. Translating gives CARGLDEQFF.

The chain's CDR3 is CASSASVSGTEAFF. The CDR3 DNA follows: TGTGCCAGCAGCGCAAGTGTGAGCGGGACTGAAGCTTTCTTT. V gene TRBV5-4 combines with J gene TRBJ1-1; D gene unclear. The germline V gene has CDR1 SGHNT and CDR2 YYREEE (reference sequence). CDR3 size: 14 residues. Trimming took 4 bases from V and 5 from J, leaving 15 bases between them.